Listed here are 30 T cell receptor beta chains from one sample, sequenced in a study of PD-1 blockade in classical Hodgkin lymphoma. Using immunoSEQ multiplex PCR, the repertoire was profiled, and TCRdb retains in-frame clones only, with some absent. The repertoire holds about 20,000 clones, about 73% seen once, with roughly a quarter in the top ten. Every single patient, without exception, relapsed after autologous stem cell transplantation, and brentuximab vedotin exposure varied. The sequencing used peripheral blood mononuclear cells (PBMCs), collected before the second cycle of nivolumab. These receptor sequences come from a human donor with classical Hodgkin lymphoma.

The V call is TRBV6-1, the J call TRBJ2-1, with TRBD2 as a possible D gene (5 bases). Deletions cut 1 base from V and 5 bases from J, with 18 bases between. The length of the CDR3 is 17 residues. Germline V gene data show CDR1 as MNHNS and CDR2 as SASEGT. CDR3 residues: CASSEGPGLAGNNEQFF. The CDR3 region has the DNA TGTGCCAGCAGTGAAGGGCCGGGTCTAGCCGGAAACAATGAGCAGTTCTTC.

This clone was observed a few times. This chain links TRBV28 with TRBJ1-2; D call uncertain. The germline V and J ends were trimmed by 3 bases and 3 bases, with 11 bases remaining between them. The CDR3 totals 14 residues. Germline CDR1 MDHEN, CDR2 SYDVKM. The CDR3 bases are TGTGCCAGCAGTTTGAGGGTTCTCGACTATGGCTACACCTTC. This codes for CASSLRVLDYGYTF.

The chain joins TRBV7-8 to TRBJ1-5; 7 nucleotides match TRBD1. J was trimmed by 6 bases and V by 5 bases; bases with no gene match: 10. Germline-derived CDR1 and CDR2 are SGHVS and FQNEAQ. The CDR3 is made up of 15 amino acids. The DNA for the CDR3 is TGTGCCAGCAGCCTTGGGGGACAGTTCGGTCAGCCCCAGCATTTT. Its translation: CASSLGGQFGQPQHF. Supplemented by reference TRBV7-8 and TRBJ1-5, the full variable domain reads GAGVSQSPRYKVAKRGQDVALRCDPISGHVSLFWYQQALGQGPEFLTYFQNEAQLDKSGLPSDRFFAERPEGSVSTLKIQRTQQEDSAVYLCASSLGGQFGQPQHFGDGTRLSIL.

With respect to this clone: No DNA is shown, since the ends of the CDR3 on it are uncertain; the CDR3 is the one TCRdb lists. The V gene is TRBV21-1, the J gene TRBJ2-7; TRBD1, the table's D call, was not compared with the DNA. TRBV21-1 is classified as a pseudogene. 16 amino acids form the CDR3, both terminal residues included. This chain's CDR3 is CASSKVGTGSSYEQYF.

In its sample, this clone was seen once. The V gene is TRBV12-5, the J gene TRBJ2-3; the match to TRBD2 covers 10 bases. In germline, CDR1 is LGHNT, CDR2 FRNRAP. This CDR3 region has 16 residues. Losses at the gene ends were 9 bases for V and 6 bases for J; bases not matched to a gene: 15. Here the CDR3 DNA reads TGTGCTAGCCGAATGGATAGCGGGAGGCCCACCGATACGCAGTATTTT. It is translated as CASRMDSGRPTDTQYF.

The genes are TRBV5-8 and TRBJ2-5, with D unresolved. The CDR3 length is 14 residues. Germline assignment: CDR1 SGHTS and CDR2 YDEGEE. The ends were cut back, 3 bases at V and 5 bases at J, with 14 bases in the middle. CDR3 region: CASSSARRAETQYF. CDR3 nucleotide sequence: TGTGCCAGCAGCTCCGCTAGACGGGCGGAGACCCAGTACTTC.

The gene calls are TRBV18 and TRBJ1-4; D is possibly TRBD1 (5 bases). CDR1 KGHSH and CDR2 LQKENI come from the germline V gene. The CDR3 runs 14 residues. The germline V and J ends were trimmed by 1 base and 3 bases, with 6 bases remaining between them. The CDR3 loop reads CASSPRQSNEKLFF. The CDR3 nucleotides are TGTGCCAGCTCACCACGACAGTCTAATGAAAAACTGTTTTTT.

The chain recombines TRBV28 with TRBJ2-1; TRBD2 is a possible D gene (8 bases). In germline, CDR1 is MDHEN, CDR2 SYDVKM. This CDR3 region has 19 residues. Trimming removed 3 bases from V and 0 bases from J, with 21 bases in between. CDR3 sequence (DNA): TGTGCCAGCAGTTTGGTCAGGGGGTCAAGCGGGAGCTCCTACAATGAGCAGTTCTTC. Translated, it gives CASSLVRGSSGSSYNEQFF.

The chain is built from TRBV6-6 and TRBJ2-7, with D tentatively TRBD2 (5 bases). Germline loops: CDR1 MNHNY, CDR2 SVGAGI (reference sequence). V was pared by 7 bases and J by 7 bases, with 17 bases between. The CDR3 loop spans 13 amino acids. The CDR3 loop is CASKSGLIFEQYF. In DNA, the CDR3 is TGTGCCAGCAAGAGCGGACTGATCTTTGAGCAGTACTTC.

V is TRBV5-4 and J is TRBJ2-5; D ambiguous. Between the trimmed V and J ends, which lost 0 bases and 5 bases, there was a span of 8 bases. The CDR3 is 13 residues long. The V gene's germline CDR1 is SGHNT and CDR2 YYREEE (reference sequence). Here the CDR3 reads CASSLESRETQYF. The CDR3 DNA reads TGTGCCAGCAGCTTGGAATCCAGGGAGACCCAGTACTTC.

The chain uses TRBV5-1 and TRBJ2-7; tentatively, D is TRBD1 or TRBD2 (6 bases each). This CDR3 has 14 amino acids. Germline CDR1 reads SGHRS; CDR2 reads YFSETQ. The V end lost 5 bases, the J end lost 3 bases, and 15 bases lay between the germline ends. CDR3 residues: CASRQRRDNYEQYF. The CDR3 region has the DNA TGCGCCAGCAGACAGCGGCGGGACAACTACGAGCAGTACTTC.

The chain carries TRBV25-1 and TRBJ2-3, with no clear D. The V gene's germline CDR1 is MGHDK and CDR2 SYGVNS. Between the trimmed V and J ends, which lost 2 bases and 3 bases, there was a span of 9 bases. This CDR3 has 14 residues. CDR3 DNA: TGTGCCAGCAGTGAACTGAGAGCAACAGATACGCAGTATTTT. Translating gives CASSELRATDTQYF.

The CDR3 region has the DNA TGTGCCAGCAGCAAAGGAGCGGGAGCGCCCGAGCAGTACTTC. Amino acid sequence: CASSKGAGAPEQYF. The rearrangement links TRBV2 to TRBJ2-7; 8 bases are a match to TRBD2. The CDR3 sequence is 14 residues long. The V gene end was trimmed by 6 bases and the J gene end by 6 bases; junction bases not matched to a gene: 10. CDR1 SNHLY and CDR2 FYNNEI come from the germline V gene.

V usage is TRBV11-2 and J usage is TRBJ2-3, with D tentatively TRBD1 (5 bases). CDR1 SGHAT and CDR2 FQNNGV come from the germline V gene. This CDR3 has 15 residues. The V gene lost 4 bases and the J gene lost 0 bases, with 11 bases spanning the gap. The CDR3: CASSSKGASTDTQYF. The CDR3 DNA is TGTGCCAGCAGCTCCAAAGGGGCTAGCACAGATACGCAGTATTTT.

The J gene is TRBJ2-3, the V gene TRBV5-1; TRBD2 matches at 9 bases. Germline trimming cut 1 base from V and 4 bases from J; bases unmatched to any gene: 4. Germline assignment: CDR1 SGHRS and CDR2 YFSETQ. The CDR3 has 15 residues. The CDR3 spells CASSLRAGGPDTQYF. The DNA for the CDR3 is TGCGCCAGCAGCTTGAGGGCGGGAGGGCCAGATACGCAGTATTTT. Full variable domain (outside the CDR3, taken from reference TRBV5-1 and TRBJ2-3): KAGVTQTPRYLIKTRGQQVTLSCSPISGHRSVSWYQQTPGQGLQFLFEYFSETQRNKGNFPGRFSGRQFSNSRSEMNVSTLELGDSALYLCASSLRAGGPDTQYFGPGTRLTVL.

This clone was recorded a few times. V is TRBV6-1 and J is TRBJ1-1; D might be TRBD1 (5 bases). CDR3 size: 13 residues. V lost 4 bases and J 8 bases, leaving 14 bases between the germline ends. CDR1 is MNHNS, CDR2 SASEGT, per germline. CDR3 protein: CASSGSPGREAFF. In nucleotides, the CDR3 is TGTGCCAGCAGTGGATCCCCGGGACGGGAAGCTTTCTTT.

The chain couples TRBV28 to TRBJ2-1; 14 nucleotides agree with TRBD2. V lost 2 bases to trimming and J lost 2 bases; unmatched junction nucleotides: 11. The CDR3 consists of 20 residues. Germline V gene sequence: CDR1 MDHEN, CDR2 SYDVKM. The CDR3 DNA sequence: TGTGCCAGCAGTTTAAATGCCGGGACTAGCGGGAGAGGGACCTACAATGAGCAGTTCTTC. Its protein product is CASSLNAGTSGRGTYNEQFF.

The chain has TRBV29-1 and TRBJ2-2; perhaps TRBD2 as D (5 bases). The CDR3 is 16 amino acids. Trimming cost V 1 base and J 2 bases, with 14 bases left between them. The germline gives CDR1 SQVTM, CDR2 ANQGSEA. In DNA form, the CDR3 reads TGCAGCGTTGAAGCGGGTGTCGGGATCAACACCGGGGAGCTGTTTTTT. Protein sequence: CSVEAGVGINTGELFF.

The chain employs TRBV5-4 and TRBJ1-3; D may be TRBD1 (6 bases). CDR3 size: 14 residues. V was trimmed by 4 bases and J by 3 bases, leaving 11 bases between them. CDR1 SGHNT and CDR2 YYREEE come from the germline V gene (reference sequence). The CDR3 spells CASSEGDIGNTIYF. The CDR3 DNA reads as TGTGCCAGCAGCGAAGGGGACATTGGAAACACCATATATTTT.

The chain links TRBV7-8 to TRBJ2-5; either TRBD1 or TRBD2 may supply D (5 bases each). Germline V gene sequence: CDR1 SGHVS, CDR2 FQNEAQ. Trimming cost V 3 bases and J 5 bases, with 22 bases left between them. This CDR3 comprises 17 residues. The CDR3 DNA reads as TGTGCCAGCAGCTTGCGGGCAGGGCCCCTGGCCTCCGAGACCCAGTACTTC. Amino acid sequence: CASSLRAGPLASETQYF. The full variable domain, in which reference TRBV7-8 and TRBJ2-5 provide the parts outside the CDR3, is GAGVSQSPRYKVAKRGQDVALRCDPISGHVSLFWYQQALGQGPEFLTYFQNEAQLDKSGLPSDRFFAERPEGSVSTLKIQRTQQEDSAVYLCASSLRAGPLASETQYFGPGTRLLVL.

This clone has just one count. The CDR3 nucleotides read TGTGCCATCAGTGAACCGGGAGACACCATATATTTT. It specifies CAISEPGDTIYF. The chain carries TRBV10-3 and TRBJ1-3; D gene uncertain. This CDR3 contains 12 residues. The V gene's germline CDR1 is ENHRY and CDR2 SYGVKD. The V and J ends lost 3 bases and 8 bases respectively, with 8 bases between them.

This chain uses TRBV4-1 with TRBJ2-5, with 11 bases lining up with TRBD1. From germline, CDR1 is MGHRA and CDR2 YSYEKL. The CDR3 is 16 amino acids. Trimming at V came to 4 bases and at J to 2 bases, leaving 6 bases not matched to a gene. The DNA of the CDR3 is TGCGCCAGCAGCCGGGGACAGGGGGTGTCACAAGAGACCCAGTACTTC. Its protein is CASSRGQGVSQETQYF.

The chain carries TRBV18 and TRBJ2-5, with 12 nucleotides matching TRBD2. CDR1 is KGHSH and CDR2 is LQKENI in the germline V gene. CDR3 length: 18 amino acids. V was clipped by 3 bases and J by 2 bases; unmatched bases: 10. The CDR3 DNA reads as TGTGCCAGCTCACCTTTTCTAGCGGGAGGGGACCTACAAGAGACCCAGTACTTC. It is translated as CASSPFLAGGDLQETQYF.

The V gene is TRBV7-8, the J gene TRBJ1-1; 7 nucleotides match TRBD1. With V trimmed by 6 bases and J by 0 bases, 13 bases remained unmatched. The CDR3 extends over 17 amino acids. Looked up from germline, CDR1 is SGHVS and CDR2 is FQNEAQ. CDR3 sequence reads: CASRPGGTAKMNTEAFF. The CDR3 DNA reads TGTGCCAGCAGGCCCGGAGGGACAGCCAAAATGAACACTGAAGCTTTCTTT.

V gene TRBV21-1 combines with J gene TRBJ2-7; TRBD2 reflects the table's D call only, with no check against the DNA. TRBV21-1 is a recognized pseudogene. The CDR3 extends over 18 amino acids. The DNA for the CDR3 is TGTGCCAGCAGCAACGGGACTAGCGAACCATCCCGAGGGCGCGAGCAGTACTTC. This codes for CASSNGTSEPSRGREQYF.

The rearrangement links TRBV10-3 to TRBJ2-7; 11 nucleotides line up with TRBD2. The V gene end was trimmed by 5 bases and the J gene end by 8 bases; junction bases not matched to a gene: 17. Germline values: CDR1 ENHRY, CDR2 SYGVKD. This CDR3 region has 17 residues. CDR3 sequence reads: CAISRVGTSGSGSQQYF. The CDR3 nucleotides read TGTGCCATCAGTAGAGTTGGAACTAGCGGGAGCGGTAGCCAGCAGTACTTC.

The table lists this clone with a count of one. The V and J genes are TRBV27 and TRBJ1-6, with D unclear. Germline CDR1 and CDR2: MNHEY and SMNVEV (reference sequence). This CDR3 spans 16 amino acids. V shed 8 bases and J shed 1 base, with 15 bases lying between them. Here the CDR3 reads CASGSGRGSYNSPLHF. CDR3 in DNA: TGTGCCAGCGGTTCGGGTCGGGGATCCTATAATTCACCCCTCCACTTT.

Here the CDR3 reads CARRKNTNTEAFF. DNA for the CDR3: TGTGCCAGACGGAAAAATACCAACACTGAAGCTTTCTTT. The V call is TRBV2, the J call TRBJ1-1; D unclear. The ends were cut back, 9 bases at V and 2 bases at J, with 13 bases in the middle. The CDR3 length is 13 residues. CDR1 and CDR2 from the germline V gene are SNHLY and FYNNEI.

The gene calls are TRBV14 and TRBJ2-2, with no clear D. This CDR3 has 13 amino acids. The germline V gene encodes CDR1 SGHDN and CDR2 FVKESK. V lost 2 bases and J 3 bases, leaving 4 bases between the germline ends. DNA for the CDR3: TGTGCCAGCAGCCAACAGTACACCGGGGAGCTGTTTTTT. It translates to CASSQQYTGELFF.

This rearrangement joins TRBV10-1 to TRBJ2-7; 10 bases map to TRBD1. CDR1 is WNHNN, CDR2 SYGVQD, per germline (reference sequence). CDR3 length equals 15 residues. Germline trimming cut 3 bases from V and 3 bases from J; bases unmatched to any gene: 5. As DNA, the CDR3 is TGCGCCAGCAGTGATCGGACAGGGGGATTCTACGAGCAGTACTTC. This translates into CASSDRTGGFYEQYF.